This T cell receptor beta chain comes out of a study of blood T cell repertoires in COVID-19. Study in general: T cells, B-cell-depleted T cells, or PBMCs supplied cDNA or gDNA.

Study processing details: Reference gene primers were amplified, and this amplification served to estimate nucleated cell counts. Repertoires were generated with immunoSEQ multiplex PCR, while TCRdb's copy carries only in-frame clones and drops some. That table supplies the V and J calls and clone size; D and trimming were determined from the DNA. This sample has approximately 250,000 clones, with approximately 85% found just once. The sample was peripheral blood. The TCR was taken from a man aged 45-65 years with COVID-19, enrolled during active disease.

CDR3 in amino acids: CASTESGQPQHF. The DNA for the CDR3 is TGTGCCAGCACCGAATCGGGTCAGCCCCAGCATTTT. The chain couples TRBV12-3 or TRBV12-4 to TRBJ1-5; D remains unclear. This CDR3 has 12 residues. Trimming removed 7 bases at V and 6 bases at J, with 10 bases between.